This passage covers 13 T cell receptor beta chains from one sample sequenced in a study of control samples from healthy donors and cancer patients. The method was immunoSEQ multiplex PCR; TCRdb's version includes in-frame clones alone and lacks a portion of them. The data contain approximately 65,000 clones, about 90% of them singletons. Sequencing was done on a sample of PBMCs. These receptors were collected from a man aged 55-75 years with lung cancer.

CDR3: CASSGTVASPLHF. As DNA, the CDR3 is TGTGCCAGCTCTGGGACAGTTGCATCACCCCTCCACTTT. The chain carries TRBV7-9 and TRBJ1-6; TRBD1 agrees at 7 bases. Losses at the gene ends were 8 bases for V and 10 bases for J; bases not matched to a gene: 8. Germline CDR1 reads SEHNR; CDR2 reads FQNEAQ (reference sequence). This CDR3 has 13 amino acids.

A word on this clone: This sample also contains other DNA sequences that code for the same CDR3. This sequence joins TRBV5-1 and TRBJ2-1; D not certain. Trimming took off 0 bases at V and 0 bases at J, with 7 bases between the two ends. The CDR3 runs 15 residues. The germline V gene encodes CDR1 SGHRS and CDR2 YFSETQ. The CDR3 is CASSLGGSSYNEQFF. The CDR3 DNA is TGCGCCAGCAGCTTGGGAGGTTCCTCCTACAATGAGCAGTTCTTC.

The chain carries TRBV27 and TRBJ1-6; D is ambiguous. V was clipped by 6 bases and J by 6 bases, with 9 bases between them. The CDR3 consists of 13 residues. The germline V gene has CDR1 MNHEY and CDR2 SMNVEV (reference sequence). The CDR3 DNA sequence: TGTGCCAGCAGCCCAAGATCTAATTCACCCCTCCACTTT. Protein: CASSPRSNSPLHF.

The chain couples TRBV18 to TRBJ1-1; D gene uncertain. The CDR3 sequence is 11 residues long. V lost 3 bases and J 7 bases, leaving 6 bases between the germline ends. CDR1 KGHSH and CDR2 LQKENI come from the germline V gene. The CDR3 DNA follows: TGTGCCAGCTCACCCTCCCATGAAGCTTTCTTT. Encoded protein: CASSPSHEAFF.

The chain recombines TRBV7-8 with TRBJ2-7, with D unclear. Germline lookup yields CDR1 SGHVS and CDR2 FQNEAQ. The CDR3 is made up of 14 amino acids. Trimming removed 4 bases from V and 4 bases from J, with 14 bases in between. CDR3 nucleotides: TGTGCCAGCAGCTCACCGACGGCCTTTTACGAGCAGTACTTC. Translating gives CASSSPTAFYEQYF.

This chain connects TRBV30 to TRBJ1-5, with D maybe TRBD1 (5 bases). Germline CDR1 reads GTSNPN; CDR2 reads SVGIG (reference sequence). This CDR3 region has 13 residues. The ends were cut back, 1 base at V and 11 bases at J, with 15 bases in the middle. Here the CDR3 DNA reads TGTGCCTGGAGTGAGCTCACTCAAGGGGCCCAGCATTTT. Translating it yields CAWSELTQGAQHF.

The chain uses TRBV24-1 and TRBJ2-3; D unresolved. Trimming took off 4 bases at V and 10 bases at J, with 11 bases between the two ends. Germline CDR1 KGHDR, CDR2 SFDVKD. The CDR3 totals 12 residues. The CDR3: CATSDFGPAQYF. CDR3 DNA sequence: TGTGCCACCAGTGACTTCGGACCTGCGCAGTATTTT.

This chain connects TRBV7-3 to TRBJ2-5, with 9 bases fitting TRBD1. The CDR3 is 13 residues long. The trim removed 4 bases at V and 4 bases at J, leaving 1 base unmatched. Per germline, CDR1 SGHTA and CDR2 FQGTGA. CDR3 nucleotide sequence: TGTGCCAGCAGCTCACAGGGGGCAGAGACCCAGTACTTC. Translation: CASSSQGAETQYF.

This chain uses TRBV7-3 with TRBJ2-1, with D maybe TRBD2 (5 bases). CDR1 is SGHTA, CDR2 FQGTGA, per germline. The CDR3 is 14 residues long. Trimming took off 1 base at V and 5 bases at J, with 9 bases between the two ends. The CDR3 region has the DNA TGTGCCAGCAGCTTAAGAGTTAGCGACAATGAGCAGTTCTTC. This encodes CASSLRVSDNEQFF.

The chain is built from TRBV11-3 and TRBJ2-3; D ambiguous. Germline assignment: CDR1 SGHNT and CDR2 YENEEA. Trimming removed 0 bases from V and 4 bases from J, with 14 bases in between. The CDR3 has 16 residues. The CDR3 nucleotides are TGTGCCAGCAGCTTAGATATGGACCCATTGGCAGATACGCAGTATTTT. This codes for CASSLDMDPLADTQYF.

The rearrangement joins TRBV6-6 to TRBJ1-5, with a weak D call TRBD1 (6 bases). The CDR3 has 14 amino acids. The germline V and J ends were trimmed by 7 bases and 5 bases, with 15 bases remaining between them. CDR1 MNHNY and CDR2 SVGAGI come from the germline V gene (reference sequence). In DNA, the CDR3 is TGTGCCAGCATCCCGGACAGATTCGATCAGCCCCAGCATTTT. Translation gives CASIPDRFDQPQHF.

The genes are TRBV11-2 and TRBJ1-2; TRBD1 matches at 7 bases. Germline CDR1 is SGHAT and CDR2 is FQNNGV. Germline trimming cut 3 bases from V and 2 bases from J; bases unmatched to any gene: 3. The CDR3 consists of 14 residues. CDR3 loop: CASSFSTGNYGYTF. The CDR3 nucleotides are TGTGCCAGCAGCTTTTCGACAGGGAACTATGGCTACACCTTC.

This clone is a singleton in its sample. The J gene is TRBJ1-5, the V gene TRBV15, with TRBD1 identical over 7 bases. After removal of 0 bases from V and 11 bases from J, the junction contained 13 bases not matched to a gene. The CDR3 length is 16 residues. The germline V gene has CDR1 LNHNV and CDR2 YYDKDF (reference sequence). The CDR3 reads CATSRDWGQISGAQHF. In nucleotides, the CDR3 is TGTGCCACCAGCAGAGATTGGGGACAGATATCTGGGGCCCAGCATTTT.